This TCR beta chain was identified in a study of blood T cell repertoires in COVID-19. The CDR3 is 13 residues long. V lost 3 bases to trimming and J lost 1 base, with 6 bases between them. Germline assignment: CDR1 KGHSH and CDR2 LQKENI. TCRdb keeps only in-frame clones here, not all; method: immunoSEQ multiplex PCR. This sample has about 270,000 clones, with 70% to 90% found just once. This clone was detected only a few times. Sequences were obtained from PBMCs or T cells enriched from blood (not recorded which). The TCR comes from a woman aged 40-49 years with acute COVID-19. The chain recombines TRBV18 with TRBJ1-2; D uncertain. The CDR3 DNA sequence: TGTGCCAGCTCACCGTCAAATAACTATGGCTACACCTTC. Translating it yields CASSPSNNYGYTF.